The present T cell receptor (beta chain) was sequenced within a study of cytomegalovirus exposure and HLA in healthy donors. Study-level background: Findings of an earlier analysis included around 120 million unique TCR beta sequences from roughly 200 million T cells. Broader study findings: There was a cluster of highly shared sequence variants that was likely a sequencing artifact.

Germline V gene sequence: CDR1 SNHLY, CDR2 FYNNEI. The CDR3 is 13 residues long. The V segment lost 4 bases and the J segment 3 bases; nucleotides outside the gene matches: 2. This PCR relied on a set of 60 Vbeta primers and 13 Jbeta primers. Libraries were prepared by immunoSEQ multiplex PCR; TCRdb keeps only in-frame clonotypes and omits some of them. The table has under 250,000 clones, about 85% seen once. Of note for this clone: No antigen is known for it.

Sequencing input: PBMCs. The rearrangement uses TRBV2 and TRBJ1-2; TRBD1 agrees at 7 bases. This sequence was found in a human donor in good health. The CDR3 loop is CASSGTGYYGYTF. CDR3 coding DNA: TGTGCCAGCAGTGGGACAGGCTACTATGGCTACACCTTC. The complete variable domain, with remaining parts taken from reference TRBV2 and TRBJ1-2, reads EPEVTQTPSHQVTQMGQEVILRCVPISNHLYFYWYRQILGQKVEFLVSFYNNEISEKSEIFDDQFSVERPDGSNFTLKIRSTKLEDSAMYFCASSGTGYYGYTFGSGTRLTVV.